One T cell receptor beta chain is described in this entry. At the DNA level, this CDR3 is encoded by other sequences in the same sample as well. Original methodology: Quantification of nucleated cells was approximated via reference gene primer amplification. Sequenced by immunoSEQ multiplex PCR; TCRdb stores in-frame clones only, minus some. That table furnishes V, J and clone size, whereas the DNA furnished D and trimming. The table has fewer than 250,000 clones, roughly 86% seen once. CDR3 size: 15 residues. Germline lookup yields CDR1 SGHRS and CDR2 YFSETQ. Trimming left V 0 bases short and J 0 bases short, with 9 bases between. This sample was taken from a study of blood T cell repertoires in COVID-19. The wider study: COVID-19 samples, acute and convalescent, were from the United States, Italy and Spain. From T cells, B-cell-depleted T cells, or PBMCs came the material, which was cDNA or gDNA.

The Seattle site enrolled patients during active infection and followed them longitudinally. The sample comprised peripheral blood. The origin of this receptor is a woman at least 80 years old with COVID-19, enrolled during active disease. The rearrangement uses TRBV5-1 and TRBJ1-1; weak D call: TRBD1 (5 bases). The CDR3 region has the DNA TGCGCCAGCAGCTTGGTCGCAGGGTTGAACACTGAAGCTTTCTTT. Encoded protein: CASSLVAGLNTEAFF. The whole variable domain, filled in from reference TRBV5-1 and TRBJ1-1, reads KAGVTQTPRYLIKTRGQQVTLSCSPISGHRSVSWYQQTPGQGLQFLFEYFSETQRNKGNFPGRFSGRQFSNSRSEMNVSTLELGDSALYLCASSLVAGLNTEAFFGQGTRLTVV.